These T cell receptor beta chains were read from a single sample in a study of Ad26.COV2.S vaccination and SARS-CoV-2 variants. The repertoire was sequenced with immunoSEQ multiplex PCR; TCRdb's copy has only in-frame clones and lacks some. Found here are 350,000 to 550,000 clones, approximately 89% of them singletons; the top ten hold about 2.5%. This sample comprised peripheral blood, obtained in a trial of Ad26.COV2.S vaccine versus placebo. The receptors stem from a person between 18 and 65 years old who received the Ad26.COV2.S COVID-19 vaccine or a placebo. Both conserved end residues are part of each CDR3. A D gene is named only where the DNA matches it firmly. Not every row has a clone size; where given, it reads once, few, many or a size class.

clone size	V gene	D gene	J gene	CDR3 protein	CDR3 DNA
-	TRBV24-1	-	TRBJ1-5	CATSDLTSSQPQHF	TGTGCCACCAGTGATTTGACTAGTAGTCAGCCCCAGCATTTT
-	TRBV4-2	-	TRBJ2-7	CASSQPGNYEQYF	TGTGCCAGCAGCCAGCCGGGAAACTACGAGCAGTACTTC
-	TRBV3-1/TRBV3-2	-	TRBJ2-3	CASSQKGRAGVDTQYF	TGTGCCAGCAGCCAAAAGGGGCGGGCGGGCGTAGATACGCAGTATTTT
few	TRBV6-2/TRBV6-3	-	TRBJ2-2	CASSYSAPYRDSGELFF	TGTGCCAGCAGTTACTCGGCCCCCTATCGGGATTCCGGGGAGCTGTTTTTT
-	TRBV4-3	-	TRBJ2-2	CASSLDRTNTGELFF	TGCGCCAGCAGCCTAGACAGGACGAACACCGGGGAGCTGTTTTTT
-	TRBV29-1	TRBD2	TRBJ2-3	CSAPRLAGGTDTQYF	TGCAGCGCTCCACGACTAGCGGGGGGCACAGATACGCAGTATTTT
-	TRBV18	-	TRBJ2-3	CASSPPGVAGDTQYF	TGTGCCAGCTCACCTCCAGGGGTGGCGGGAGATACGCAGTATTTT
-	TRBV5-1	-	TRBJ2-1	CASRSALGNEQFF	TGCGCCAGCAGGAGTGCCCTCGGGAATGAGCAGTTCTTC
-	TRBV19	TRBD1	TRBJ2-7	CASSSGTGGKEQYF	TGTGCCAGTAGTAGCGGGACAGGGGGTAAAGAGCAGTACTTC
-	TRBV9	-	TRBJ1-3	CASSLEGRNTIYF	TGTGCCAGCAGCCTGGAAGGGCGAAACACCATATATTTT
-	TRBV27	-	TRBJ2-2	CASSLSPGTNTGELFF	TGTGCCAGCAGTTTATCGCCAGGAACGAACACCGGGGAGCTGTTTTTT
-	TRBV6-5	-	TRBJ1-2	CASSYILGNYGYTF	TGTGCCAGCAGTTACATTCTGGGGAACTATGGCTACACCTTC
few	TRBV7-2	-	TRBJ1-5	CASSQHRDQPQHF	TGTGCCAGCAGCCAACACAGGGATCAGCCCCAGCATTTT
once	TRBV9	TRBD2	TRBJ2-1	CASSVRGGALSEQFF	TGTGCCAGCAGCGTACGGGGGGGCGCTCTTTCGGAGCAGTTCTTC
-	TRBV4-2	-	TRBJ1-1	CASSLRQDPNTEAFF	TGTGCCAGCAGCCTCCGACAGGATCCGAACACTGAAGCTTTCTTT
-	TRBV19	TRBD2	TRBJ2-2	CASSPTSGRAMSGELFF	TGTGCCAGTAGTCCGACTAGCGGGAGGGCCATGTCCGGGGAGCTGTTTTTT
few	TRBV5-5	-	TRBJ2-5	CASSRAGTNGGETQYF	TGTGCCAGCAGCAGAGCCGGGACCAATGGGGGAGAGACCCAGTACTTC